This T cell receptor beta chain comes out of a study of T cell changes during pregnancy in multiple sclerosis. Generated by immunoSEQ multiplex PCR, the TCRdb table keeps only in-frame clones and is missing some. The repertoire consists of 30,000 to 50,000 clones, with about 90% occurring once and the leading ten covering about 0.43%. V gave up 6 bases and J gave up 5 bases, with 13 bases separating them. Germline loops: CDR1 GTSNPN, CDR2 SVGIG (reference sequence). The CDR3 totals 12 residues. This rearrangement joins TRBV30 to TRBJ2-5; the D gene is possibly TRBD2 (6 bases). Sequencing used CD4+ T cells from peripheral blood mononuclear cells, obtained in the third trimester of pregnancy. This TCR derives from a female donor in good health, enrolled as a control in a pregnancy study. The CDR3 DNA follows: TGTGCCTGCCAGAGTGGGGGGGAGACCCAGTACTTC. Translated, it gives CACQSGGETQYF.